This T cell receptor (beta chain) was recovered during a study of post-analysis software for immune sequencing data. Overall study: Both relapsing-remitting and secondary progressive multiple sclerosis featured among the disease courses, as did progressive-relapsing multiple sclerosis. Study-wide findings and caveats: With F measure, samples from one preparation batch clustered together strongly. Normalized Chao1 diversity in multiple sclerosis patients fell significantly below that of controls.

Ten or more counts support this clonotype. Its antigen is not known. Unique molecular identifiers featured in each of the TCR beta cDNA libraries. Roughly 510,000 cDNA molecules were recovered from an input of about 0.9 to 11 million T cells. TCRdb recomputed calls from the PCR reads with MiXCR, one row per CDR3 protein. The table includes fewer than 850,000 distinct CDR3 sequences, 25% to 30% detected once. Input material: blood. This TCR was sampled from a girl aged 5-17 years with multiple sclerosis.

CDR3 residues: CASSSDRGRTDTQYF. As DNA, the CDR3 is TGCGCCAGCAGCTCGGACAGGGGTCGAACAGATACGCAGTATTTT. V and J are TRBV5-1 and TRBJ2-3, with 9 bases lining up with TRBD1. Germline trimming cut 3 bases from V and 3 bases from J; bases unmatched to any gene: 5. The CDR3 length is 15 residues. CDR1 is SGHRS and CDR2 is YFSETQ in the germline V gene.